The sequence of this T cell receptor beta chain was determined in a study of blood T cells in healthy people across ages. With a J-beta primer mix and a sample-barcoded 5' primer, a second PCR ran roughly 6 to 11 cycles. Via MiXCR, TCRdb re-called the 5' RACE reads, giving one row per CDR3 protein. The profile covers about 930,000 distinct CDR3 sequences, with 25% to 30% appearing a single time and roughly 10% taken by the ten largest. The V and J ends lost 5 bases and 8 bases, in that order; junction bases with no gene match: 12. CDR1 and CDR2 from the germline V gene are SGHTA and FQGNSA. The CDR3 loop spans 16 amino acids. Another study also made use of these data, one on T cells of mothers and their children.

The sequenced material came from blood. J is TRBJ2-1 and V is TRBV7-2; 10 nucleotides align to TRBD2. The sequence was obtained from a woman aged 40 to 50 in good health. CDR3 sequence: CASSRQAGGLVYEQFF. The CDR3 coding sequence is TGTGCCAGCAGCCGACAAGCGGGGGGGCTTGTCTATGAGCAGTTCTTC.